The sequence of this T cell receptor (beta chain) was determined in a study of blood T cells in healthy people across ages. Combining a sample-barcoded 5' primer with a J-beta primer mix, a second PCR ran for about 7 to 11 cycles. One entry per CDR3 protein results from TCRdb running MiXCR on the 5' RACE reads. The data hold around 1,700,000 distinct CDR3 sequences, with 28% observed a single time. Trimming at V came to 5 bases and at J to 5 bases, leaving 5 bases not matched to a gene. The germline CDR1 and CDR2 sequences are SGHRS and YFSETQ. The CDR3 runs 14 residues. This receptor was identified in a woman aged 25 to 39 in good health. This sequence joins TRBV5-1 and TRBJ1-1; TRBD1 matches 11 bases. Specimen: blood. The CDR3 spells CASRRDRGDTEAFF. CDR3 nucleotides: TGCGCCAGCAGACGGGACAGGGGGGATACTGAAGCTTTCTTT.